This T cell receptor (beta chain) stems from a study of T cell changes during pregnancy in multiple sclerosis. The table came from immunoSEQ multiplex PCR; TCRdb's copy has only in-frame clones and leaves some out. The table shows around 75,000 clones, with over 85% occurring only once. The CDR3 is made up of 12 amino acids. Between the trimmed V and J ends, which lost 9 bases and 0 bases, there was a span of 8 bases. The germline CDR1 and CDR2 sequences are MNHNS and SASEGT. This clone was seen repeatedly, ten times or more. The specimen comprised CD4+ T cells from peripheral blood mononuclear cells, sampled after pregnancy. V usage is TRBV6-1 and J usage is TRBJ1-2; D remains unclear. The clonotype was recovered from a female donor with multiple sclerosis, enrolled in a pregnancy study. CDR3 protein: CASTPTNYGYTF. As DNA, the CDR3 is TGTGCCAGTACACCAACTAACTATGGCTACACCTTC.